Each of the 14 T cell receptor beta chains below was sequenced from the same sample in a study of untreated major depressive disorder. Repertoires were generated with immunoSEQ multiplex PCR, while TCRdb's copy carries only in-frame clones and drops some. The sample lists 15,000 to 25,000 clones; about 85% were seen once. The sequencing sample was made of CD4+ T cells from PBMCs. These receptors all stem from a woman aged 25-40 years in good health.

The CDR3 region is CASTATSGRGYEQYF. DNA of the CDR3: TGCGCCAGCACCGCGACTAGCGGGAGAGGTTACGAGCAGTACTTC. J is TRBJ2-7 and V is TRBV5-1, with 12 bases fitting TRBD2. Trimming removed 6 bases from V and 4 bases from J; junction bases left unmatched: 8. Germline CDR1 reads SGHRS; CDR2 reads YFSETQ. The length of the CDR3 is 15 residues.

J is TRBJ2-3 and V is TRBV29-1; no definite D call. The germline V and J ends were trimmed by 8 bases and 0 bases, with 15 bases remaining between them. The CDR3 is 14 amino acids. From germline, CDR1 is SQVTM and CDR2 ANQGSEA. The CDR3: CSTAVDFSTDTQYF. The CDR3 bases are TGCAGCACCGCGGTCGATTTTAGCACAGATACGCAGTATTTT.

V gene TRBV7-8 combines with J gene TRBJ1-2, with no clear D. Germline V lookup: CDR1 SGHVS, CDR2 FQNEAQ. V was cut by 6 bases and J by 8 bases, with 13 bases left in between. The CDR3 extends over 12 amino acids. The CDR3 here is CASRQLSRGYTF. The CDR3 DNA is TGTGCCAGCAGACAACTTTCGAGGGGCTACACCTTC.

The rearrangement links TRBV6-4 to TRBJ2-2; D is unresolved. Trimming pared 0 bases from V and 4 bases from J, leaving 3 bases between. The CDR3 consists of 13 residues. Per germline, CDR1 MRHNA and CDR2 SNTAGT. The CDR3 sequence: CASSDSATGELFF. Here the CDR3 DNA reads TGTGCCAGCAGTGACTCGGCCACCGGGGAGCTGTTTTTT.

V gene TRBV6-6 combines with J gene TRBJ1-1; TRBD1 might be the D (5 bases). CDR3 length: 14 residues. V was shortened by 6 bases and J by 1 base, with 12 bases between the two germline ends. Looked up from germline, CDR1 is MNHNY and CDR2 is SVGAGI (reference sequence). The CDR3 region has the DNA TGTGCCAGCAGACGGGACCGCCAGAACACTGAAGCTTTCTTT. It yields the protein CASRRDRQNTEAFF.

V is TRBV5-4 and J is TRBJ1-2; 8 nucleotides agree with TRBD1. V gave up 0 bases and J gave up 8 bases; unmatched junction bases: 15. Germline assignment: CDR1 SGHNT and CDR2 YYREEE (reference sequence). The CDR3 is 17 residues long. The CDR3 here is CASSLGADRGGMYGYTF. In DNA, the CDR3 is TGTGCCAGCAGCTTGGGAGCCGACAGGGGCGGTATGTACGGCTACACCTTC.

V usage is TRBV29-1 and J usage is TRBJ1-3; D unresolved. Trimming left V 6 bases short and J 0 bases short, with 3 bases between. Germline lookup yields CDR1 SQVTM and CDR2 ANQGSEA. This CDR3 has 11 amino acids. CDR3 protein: CSVPSGNTIYF. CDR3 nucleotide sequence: TGCAGCGTCCCCTCTGGAAACACCATATATTTT.

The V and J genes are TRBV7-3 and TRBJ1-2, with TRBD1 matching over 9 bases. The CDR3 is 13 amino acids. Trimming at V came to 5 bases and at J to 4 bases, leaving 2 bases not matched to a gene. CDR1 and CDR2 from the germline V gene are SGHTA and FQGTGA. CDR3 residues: CASSLDRGYGYTF. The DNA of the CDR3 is TGTGCCAGCAGCCTGGACAGGGGCTATGGCTACACCTTC. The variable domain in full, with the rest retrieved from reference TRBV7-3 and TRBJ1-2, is GAGVSQTPSNKVTEKGKYVELRCDPISGHTALYWYRQSLGQGPEFLIYFQGTGAADDSGLPNDRFFAVRPEGSVSTLKIQRTERGDSAVYLCASSLDRGYGYTFGSGTRLTVV.

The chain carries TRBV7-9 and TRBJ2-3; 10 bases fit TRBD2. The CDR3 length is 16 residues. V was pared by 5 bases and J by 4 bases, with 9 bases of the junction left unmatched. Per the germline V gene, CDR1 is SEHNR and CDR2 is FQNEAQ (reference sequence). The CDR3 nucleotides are TGTGCCAGCAGCACCCTTGGAGCGGGAGGGCCAGATACGCAGTATTTT. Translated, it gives CASSTLGAGGPDTQYF.

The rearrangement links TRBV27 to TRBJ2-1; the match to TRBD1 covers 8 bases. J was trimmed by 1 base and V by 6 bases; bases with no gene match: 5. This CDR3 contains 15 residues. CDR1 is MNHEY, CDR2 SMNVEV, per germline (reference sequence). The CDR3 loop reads CASRMTGASYNEQFF. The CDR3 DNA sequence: TGTGCCAGCAGGATGACAGGGGCTTCCTACAATGAGCAGTTCTTC.

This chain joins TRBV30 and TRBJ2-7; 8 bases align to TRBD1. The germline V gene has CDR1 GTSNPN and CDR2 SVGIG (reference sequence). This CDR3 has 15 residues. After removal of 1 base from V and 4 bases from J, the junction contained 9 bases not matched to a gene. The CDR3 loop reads CAWSETWTGRYEQYF. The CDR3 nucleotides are TGTGCCTGGAGTGAAACGTGGACAGGGAGGTACGAGCAGTACTTC.

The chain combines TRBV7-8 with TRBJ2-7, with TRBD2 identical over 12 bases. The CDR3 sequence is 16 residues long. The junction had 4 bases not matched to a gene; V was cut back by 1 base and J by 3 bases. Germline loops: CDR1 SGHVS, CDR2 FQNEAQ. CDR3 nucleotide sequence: TGTGCCAGCAGCTTAGGTAGGACTAGCGGGAACTACGAGCAGTACTTC. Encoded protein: CASSLGRTSGNYEQYF.

CDR3 in amino acids: CASSLGGRSYNSPLHF. CDR3 bases: TGCGCCAGCAGCTTAGGCGGGAGATCCTATAATTCACCCCTCCACTTT. This chain links TRBV5-1 with TRBJ1-6, with D unclear. This CDR3 is built from 16 residues. Germline assignment: CDR1 SGHRS and CDR2 YFSETQ. V lost 2 bases and J 1 base, leaving 10 bases between the germline ends.

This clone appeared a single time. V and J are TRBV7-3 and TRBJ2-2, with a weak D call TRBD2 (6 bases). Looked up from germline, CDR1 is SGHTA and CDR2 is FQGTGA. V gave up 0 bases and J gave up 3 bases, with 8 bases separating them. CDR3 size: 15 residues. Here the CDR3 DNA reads TGTGCCAGCAGCTTAACGGGACTTCACACCGGGGAGCTGTTTTTT. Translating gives CASSLTGLHTGELFF.